This TCR beta chain came from a study of blood T cell repertoires in COVID-19 (dated by TCRdb to 2020 to 2021). With respect to the entire study: The collaborator samples originated in the United States, Italy and Spain and spanned the acute and convalescent phases of COVID-19. A freely available public database, intended as a resource for researchers studying the immune response to SARS-CoV-2, is where the repertoires were released. The prospective study material was composed of cDNA or gDNA derived from T cells, B-cell-depleted T cells, or PBMCs. Samples came from the ongoing ImmuneRACE study (first 160 participants) plus 1,254 subjects from 6 global collaborators. A de-identified subject ID, COVID-19 status, age in years and sex were almost always included in the sample metadata. Deeply sampled blood TCRbeta repertoires from subjects exposed to, actively infected with, or recovered from COVID-19 were included in the dataset. Where available, HLA class I and class II types were taken from metadata supplied by the sample provider and were not determined by assay-based typing. Results the study describes overall, beyond this receptor: The quantity of clinical and demographic metadata differed by source and by participant and was supplied without curation.

TCRbeta CDR3 regions were amplified from genomic DNA by means of the immunoSEQ Assay, a bias-controlled multiplex PCR. The study's processing was this. The number of nucleated cells in each sample was estimated by amplification of reference gene primers within the assay. To quantify the absolute abundance of each unique TCRbeta CDR3 rearrangement, sequence reads were collapsed and filtered. For each sample, productive Simpson clonality was calculated as the square root of Simpson's diversity index across productive rearrangements. Imported from immuneACCESS, the table was reduced by TCRdb to in-frame sequences with V and J called. These copies leave out some clones; in studies compared against another copy, an unresolved V gene accounts for under half, and the cause of the remainder is not known. For V, J and clone size, that table is used; D and trimming come from the DNA. The sample table contains fewer than 400,000 clones; only one count was recorded for roughly nine tenths of them. About 1.7% of the sample is held by the ten biggest clonotypes.

As for this clone: Its binding antigen is unknown. No qualities accompany the bases; no much larger clone lies one base away.

In the prospective study, participants were about 18 to 95 years old, resided in under 30 geographic areas of the United States, and were enrolled through a virtual design. Cohort assignment in the prospective study relied on participant-reported clinical history from a screening survey and a study questionnaire. For ImmuneRACE Cohort 3, a participant was defined as recovered based on two consecutive negative NP/OP PCR tests, clearance by a healthcare professional, or resolution of symptoms. Each participant in the prospective study had whole blood, serum and a nasopharyngeal or oropharyngeal swab collected by mobile phlebotomists. Additional blood draws and questionnaires over an approximately 2-month period could optionally be provided by prospective study participants. Before DNA extraction, prospective study blood samples were shipped either frozen or at room temperature. Sequencing was done on a sample of PBMCs or T cells enriched from blood (not recorded which). This sequence was found in a woman aged 25 to 45 who had recovered from COVID-19.

DNA sequence: TGCGCCAGCAGCCAAGTCGGTGCTAGTTACCACGAGCAGTACTTC. Its coded protein is CASSQVGASYHEQYF. Recombination joined TRBV4-1 with TRBJ2-7; the D gene lacks a confident call. As encoded in the germline V gene, CDR1 is MGHRA while CDR2 is YSYEKL. From cysteine to phenylalanine, the CDR3 is 15 amino acids long. Only the CDR3 DNA stays, 45 bases, in frame from base 1. V and J are truncated by 1 base and 5 bases respectively, leaving an intervening sequence of 15 bases.